These 6 T cell receptor beta chains share one sample of origin, sequenced in a study of cytomegalovirus exposure and HLA in healthy donors. Both 60 Vbeta primers and 13 Jbeta primers went into the PCR. This table comes from immunoSEQ multiplex PCR, and its TCRdb copy is limited to in-frame clones, with some not included. The repertoire holds roughly 66,000 clones, with over 60% as singletons. Sequenced material: PBMCs. The receptors derive from a woman in her fifties or sixties in good health and CMV-seronegative.

The gene calls are TRBV2 and TRBJ2-7; D unresolved. Trimming cost V 5 bases and J 0 bases, with 2 bases left between them. The CDR3 length is 11 residues. In germline, CDR1 is SNHLY, CDR2 FYNNEI. The CDR3 reads CASSYSYEQYF. The CDR3 DNA sequence: TGTGCCAGCAGTTACTCCTACGAGCAGTACTTC.

In this sample, this clone turned up once. The chain links TRBV6-5 to TRBJ2-7; 7 bases are a match to TRBD1. This CDR3 comprises 14 residues. V lost 3 bases to trimming and J lost 3 bases; unmatched junction nucleotides: 5. Germline V gene sequence: CDR1 MNHEY, CDR2 SVGAGI. The CDR3 loop is CASSYPGQSYEQYF. The CDR3 DNA sequence: TGTGCCAGCAGTTATCCGGGACAGAGCTACGAGCAGTACTTC.

V usage is TRBV7-9 and J usage is TRBJ2-7; maybe TRBD2 (6 bases). CDR1 SEHNR and CDR2 FQNEAQ come from the germline V gene (reference sequence). The V end was cut by 5 bases, the J end by 3 bases, with 14 bases between. There are 14 residues in the CDR3. The CDR3 DNA follows: TGTGCCAGCAGCGTTAGCGGCCCAGGCTACGAGCAGTACTTC. Encoded protein: CASSVSGPGYEQYF.

This chain connects TRBV28 to TRBJ1-2, with a weak D call TRBD1 (5 bases). Germline V lookup: CDR1 MDHEN, CDR2 SYDVKM. V lost 8 bases and J 2 bases, leaving 6 bases between the germline ends. The CDR3 spans 11 residues. CDR3 sequence reads: CASRTNYGYTF. CDR3 nucleotides: TGTGCCAGCCGGACAAACTATGGCTACACCTTC.

The chain carries TRBV6-5 and TRBJ2-7, with D tentatively TRBD2 (6 bases). The V end lost 4 bases, the J end lost 2 bases, and 12 bases lay between the germline ends. CDR3 length equals 14 residues. Germline V lookup: CDR1 MNHEY, CDR2 SVGAGI. For the CDR3, the DNA is TGTGCCAGCAGTTGGAGGGACGGTGCCTACGAGCAGTACTTC. Its protein is CASSWRDGAYEQYF.

Here the CDR3 DNA reads TGTGCCAGCAGCCCGTGGGGGCGCCGGGGCACCGGGGAGCTGTTTTTT. Translation: CASSPWGRRGTGELFF. The chain couples TRBV7-6 to TRBJ2-2, with D possibly TRBD1 on 6 matching bases. Germline CDR1 reads SGHVS; CDR2 reads FNYEAQ. There are 16 residues in the CDR3. V lost 5 bases and J 4 bases, leaving 17 bases between the germline ends.